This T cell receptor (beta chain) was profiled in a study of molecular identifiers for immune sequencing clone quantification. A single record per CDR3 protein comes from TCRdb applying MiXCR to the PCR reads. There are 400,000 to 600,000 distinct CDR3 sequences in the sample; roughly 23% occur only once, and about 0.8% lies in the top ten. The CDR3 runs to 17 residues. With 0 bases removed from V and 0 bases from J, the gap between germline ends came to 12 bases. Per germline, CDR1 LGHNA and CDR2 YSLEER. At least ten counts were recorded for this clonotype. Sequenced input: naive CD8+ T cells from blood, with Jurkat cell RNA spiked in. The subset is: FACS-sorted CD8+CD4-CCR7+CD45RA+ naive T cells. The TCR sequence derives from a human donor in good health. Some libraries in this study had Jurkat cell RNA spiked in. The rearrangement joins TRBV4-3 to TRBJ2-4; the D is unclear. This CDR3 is CASSQDRYAGAKNIQYF. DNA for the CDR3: TGCGCCAGCAGCCAAGATCGATACGCAGGAGCCAAAAACATTCAGTACTTC.